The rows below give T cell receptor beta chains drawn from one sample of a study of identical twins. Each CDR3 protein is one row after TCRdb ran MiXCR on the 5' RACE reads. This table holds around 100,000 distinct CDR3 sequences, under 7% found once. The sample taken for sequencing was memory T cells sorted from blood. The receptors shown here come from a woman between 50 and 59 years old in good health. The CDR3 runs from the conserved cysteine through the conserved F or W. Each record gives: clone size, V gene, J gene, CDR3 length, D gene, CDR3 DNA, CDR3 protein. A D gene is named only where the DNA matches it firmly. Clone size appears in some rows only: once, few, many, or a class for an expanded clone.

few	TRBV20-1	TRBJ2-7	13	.	TGCAGTGCAAGAGGACACCTGCCCTACGAGCAGTACTTC	CSARGHLPYEQYF
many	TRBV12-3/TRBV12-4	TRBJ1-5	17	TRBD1	TGTGCCAGCAGTTTAGGGACAGGGAGCGGCAGCAATCAGCCCCAGCATTTT	CASSLGTGSGSNQPQHF
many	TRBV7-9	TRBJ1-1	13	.	TGTGCCAGCAGCTTATCGGGGAACACTGAAGCTTTCTTT	CASSLSGNTEAFF
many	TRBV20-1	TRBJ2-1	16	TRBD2	TGCAGTGCTAGATCCCCAGCCGGACTAGCTCGCCATGAGCAGTTCTTC	CSARSPAGLARHEQFF
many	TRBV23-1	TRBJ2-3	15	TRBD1	TGCGCCAGCCCCCGGGCGGGACAGGTGACAGATACGCAGTATTTT	CASPRAGQVTDTQYF
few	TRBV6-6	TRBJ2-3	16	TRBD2	TGTGCCACCACCTCCGGGACTAGCGGGTACACAGATACGCAGTATTTT	CATTSGTSGYTDTQYF
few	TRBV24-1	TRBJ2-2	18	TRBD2	TGTGCCACCAGGGAGGGACTAGCGGGAGGGCAGAGGACCGGGGAGCTGTTTTTT	CATREGLAGGQRTGELFF
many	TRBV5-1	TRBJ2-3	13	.	TGCGCCAGCACCCTGACCTCTGGAGATACGCAGTATTTT	CASTLTSGDTQYF
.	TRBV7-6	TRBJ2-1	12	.	TGTGCCAGCAGCTTAGAAGGCTATGAGCAGTTCTTC	CASSLEGYEQFF
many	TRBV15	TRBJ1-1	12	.	TGTGCCACCAGCAGAGATAGAGGGGTAGCTTTCTTT	CATSRDRGVAFF
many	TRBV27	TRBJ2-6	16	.	TGTGCCAGCAGTTTAAAGGATAGGGTCGGGGCCAACGTCCTGACTTTC	CASSLKDRVGANVLTF
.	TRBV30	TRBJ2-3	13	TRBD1	TGTGCCTGGAGTCTGACAGGGGCAGATACGCAGTATTTT	CAWSLTGADTQYF
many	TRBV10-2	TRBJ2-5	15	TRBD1	TGCGCCAGCTCTTACAGCGAGACAGGGCCAGAGACCCAGTACTTC	CASSYSETGPETQYF
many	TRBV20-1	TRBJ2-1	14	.	TGCAGTGCCTCCTTGGCATTTTCGGGCAATGAGCAGTTCTTC	CSASLAFSGNEQFF
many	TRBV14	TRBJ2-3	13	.	TGTGCCAGCCGGTCGAGGAGCACAGATACGCAGTATTTT	CASRSRSTDTQYF
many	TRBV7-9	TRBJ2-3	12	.	TGTGCCAGCAGCCAACTCTCGGATACGCAGTATTTT	CASSQLSDTQYF
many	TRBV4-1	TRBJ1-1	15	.	TGCGCCAGCAGCCAAGGGAAGCTGGGATCCGGGGAAGCTTTCTTT	CASSQGKLGSGEAFF
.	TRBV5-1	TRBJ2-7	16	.	TGCGCCAGCAGCTTGTTAGGTGGGAGTGCATCCTACGAGCAGTACTTC	CASSLLGGSASYEQYF
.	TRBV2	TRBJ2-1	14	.	TGTGCCAGCAGTGAAGGGGGTCCCAACCGAAAGCAGTTCTTC	CASSEGGPNRKQFF
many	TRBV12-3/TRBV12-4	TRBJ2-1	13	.	TGTGCCAGCAGCTCGGAAAGATACAATGAGCAGTTCTTC	CASSSERYNEQFF
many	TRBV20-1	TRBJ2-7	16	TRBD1	TGCAGTGCTAGAGACCTGGGACAGGGGATCTCCTACGAGCAGTACTTC	CSARDLGQGISYEQYF
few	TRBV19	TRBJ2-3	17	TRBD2	TGTGCCAGTAGTTTCTCCGGGACTAGCGGAATCACAGATACGCAGTATTTT	CASSFSGTSGITDTQYF
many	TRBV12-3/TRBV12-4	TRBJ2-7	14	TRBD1	TGTGCCAGCAGCCCCGGGACAGGGAGGGTCAAGCAGTACTTC	CASSPGTGRVKQYF
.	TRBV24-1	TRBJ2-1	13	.	TGTGCCACCAGTGATTATAAAACGAATGAGCAGTTCTTC	CATSDYKTNEQFF
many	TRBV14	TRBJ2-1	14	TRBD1	TGTGCCAGCAGCCGGCCGGGACAGGGGACGAGTGAGTTCTTC	CASSRPGQGTSEFF
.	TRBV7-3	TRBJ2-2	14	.	TGTGCCAGCAGCGTACAGGGAAAAGCCGGGGAGCTGTTTTTT	CASSVQGKAGELFF
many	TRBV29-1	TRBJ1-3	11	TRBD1	TGCAGCGTGGACAGGGGTGACACCATATATTTT	CSVDRGDTIYF
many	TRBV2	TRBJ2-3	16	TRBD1	TGTGCCAGCAGTTACTTACAGGGGCTTAGCACAGATACGCAGTATTTT	CASSYLQGLSTDTQYF
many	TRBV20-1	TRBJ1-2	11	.	TGCAGTGCTGTACAGGGATCTGAGCGCACCTTC	CSAVQGSERTF
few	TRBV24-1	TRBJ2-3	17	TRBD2	TGTGCCACCAGTGATCCGGGACTAGCGCCGAGCACAGATACGCAGTATTTT	CATSDPGLAPSTDTQYF
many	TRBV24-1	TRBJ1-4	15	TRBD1	TGTGCCACCAGTGACCCCACAGGGGAGGAGGAAAAACTGTTTTTT	CATSDPTGEEEKLFF
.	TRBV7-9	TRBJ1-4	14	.	TGTGCCAGCAGCATGGCGGGTCTTAATGAAAAACTGTTTTTT	CASSMAGLNEKLFF
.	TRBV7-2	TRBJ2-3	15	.	TGTGCCAGCAGCCTCGAGGCAGCCAGCACAGATACGCAGTATTTT	CASSLEAASTDTQYF
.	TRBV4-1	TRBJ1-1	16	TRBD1	TGCGCCAGCAGCCAATCAGGGGGGGGGGTCGGCACTGAAGCTTTCTTT	CASSQSGGGVGTEAFF
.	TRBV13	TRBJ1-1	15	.	TGTGCCAGCAACCCCGGGGGGGTTCTGAACACTGAAGCTTTCTTT	CASNPGGVLNTEAFF
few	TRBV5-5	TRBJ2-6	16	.	TGTGCCAGCAGCTTGTTTCCGGTGACTGGGGCCAACGTCCTGACTTTC	CASSLFPVTGANVLTF